A selection of T cell receptor beta chains follows, all from one sample in a study of blood T cell repertoires in COVID-19. The method was immunoSEQ multiplex PCR; TCRdb's version includes in-frame clones alone and lacks a portion of them. The sample comprises about 440,000 clones, about 89% of which are singletons, and 4% to 5.5% rests with the top ten. Sequenced material: peripheral blood. Source of these receptors: a woman in her 30s with acute or convalescent COVID-19. Both conserved end residues are part of each CDR3. The order of the fields is V gene, D gene, J gene, clone size, CDR3 DNA, CDR3 protein. D genes are given only for firm matches. Clone size is given for some rows only: seen once, a few or many times, or a class if the clone is expanded.

TRBV11-2	NA	TRBJ2-3	NA	TGTGCCAGCAGCTTAGCCCTAGCCCGCACAGATACGCAGTATTTT	CASSLALARTDTQYF
TRBV19	NA	TRBJ2-3	NA	TGTGCCAGCGCGGACAAATCGACCACAGATACGCAGTATTTT	CASADKSTTDTQYF
TRBV19	NA	TRBJ2-3	NA	TGTGCCAGTAGCCCCGGTGGAGATACGCAGTATTTT	CASSPGGDTQYF
TRBV18	NA	TRBJ1-1	NA	TGTGCCAGCTCACCAGCGGGGGTCGGCTACACTGAAGCTTTCTTT	CASSPAGVGYTEAFF
TRBV2	NA	TRBJ1-1	NA	TGTGCCAGCAGTACCTATATGAACACTGAAGCTTTCTTT	CASSTYMNTEAFF
TRBV6-5	NA	TRBJ1-4	NA	TGTGCCAGCAGGACACTCCAGGGATCGCGGGAAAAACTGTTTTTT	CASRTLQGSREKLFF
TRBV11-2	TRBD1	TRBJ2-7	NA	TGTGCCAGCAGCCGATACAGGGGAGCCTACGAGCAGTACTTC	CASSRYRGAYEQYF
TRBV11-2	TRBD2	TRBJ2-1	NA	TGTGCCAGCAGCTTAGGAGCGGGGGTATACAATGAGCAGTTCTTC	CASSLGAGVYNEQFF
TRBV5-6	NA	TRBJ2-7	NA	TGTGCCAGCAGCTTAGGGCCGGGGGAGCAGTACTTC	CASSLGPGEQYF
TRBV5-1	TRBD1	TRBJ1-4	once	TGCGCCAGCAGCACGACAGGGGGCCCTAATGAAAAACTGTTTTTT	CASSTTGGPNEKLFF
TRBV29-1	TRBD2	TRBJ2-3	NA	TGCAGCGCTTCCGGGACTAGCGAAACTAGCACAGATACGCAGTATTTT	CSASGTSETSTDTQYF
TRBV5-4	NA	TRBJ2-5	NA	TGTGCCAGCAGCTGGGAGGACGGAGAGACCCAGTACTTC	CASSWEDGETQYF
TRBV30	NA	TRBJ1-6	NA	TGTGCCTGGAGACCTACGACAGTGGGGAATTCACCCCTCCACTTT	CAWRPTTVGNSPLHF
TRBV11-2	NA	TRBJ1-4	NA	TGTGCCAGCAGCCCATTAACCGGGTTCTATAATGAAAAACTGTTTTTT	CASSPLTGFYNEKLFF
TRBV28	NA	TRBJ1-2	NA	TGTGCCAGCAGTCAACCGGGACTCCCCATCAAACCGTATGGCTACACCTTC	CASSQPGLPIKPYGYTF
TRBV5-1	NA	TRBJ2-7	few	TGCGCCAGCAGCTTTGGCGACAGCTCCTACGAGCAGTACTTC	CASSFGDSSYEQYF
TRBV11-1	TRBD1	TRBJ1-1	NA	TGTGCCAGCAGCTGGACAGGGCCGAACACTGAAGCTTTCTTT	CASSWTGPNTEAFF
TRBV12-3/TRBV12-4	NA	TRBJ2-2	NA	TGTGCCAGCAGGCTAGGTCCCGGGGAGCTGTTTTTT	CASRLGPGELFF
TRBV20-1	NA	TRBJ1-6	NA	TGCAGTGCTAGTCAAAGGGGCTCAGGGCCCCTCCACTTT	CSASQRGSGPLHF